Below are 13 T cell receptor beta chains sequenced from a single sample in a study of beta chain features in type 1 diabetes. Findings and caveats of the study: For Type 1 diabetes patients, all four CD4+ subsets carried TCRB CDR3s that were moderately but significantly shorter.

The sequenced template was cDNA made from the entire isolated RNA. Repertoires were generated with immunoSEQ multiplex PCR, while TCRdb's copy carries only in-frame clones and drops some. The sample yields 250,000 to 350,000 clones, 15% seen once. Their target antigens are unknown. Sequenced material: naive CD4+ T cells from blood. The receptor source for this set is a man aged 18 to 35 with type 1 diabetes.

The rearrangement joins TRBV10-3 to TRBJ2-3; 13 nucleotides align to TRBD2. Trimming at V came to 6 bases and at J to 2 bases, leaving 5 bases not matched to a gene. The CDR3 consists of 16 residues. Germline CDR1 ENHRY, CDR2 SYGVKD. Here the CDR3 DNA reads TGTGCCATCAGGGGGACTAGCGGGATGAACACAGATACGCAGTATTTT. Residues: CAIRGTSGMNTDTQYF.

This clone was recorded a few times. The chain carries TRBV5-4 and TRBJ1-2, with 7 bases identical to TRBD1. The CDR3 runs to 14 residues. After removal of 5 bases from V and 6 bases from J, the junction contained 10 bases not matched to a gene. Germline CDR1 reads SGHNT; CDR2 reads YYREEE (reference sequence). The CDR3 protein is CASRPRSTGHGYTF. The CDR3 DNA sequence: TGTGCCAGCAGACCAAGATCGACAGGGCATGGCTACACCTTC.

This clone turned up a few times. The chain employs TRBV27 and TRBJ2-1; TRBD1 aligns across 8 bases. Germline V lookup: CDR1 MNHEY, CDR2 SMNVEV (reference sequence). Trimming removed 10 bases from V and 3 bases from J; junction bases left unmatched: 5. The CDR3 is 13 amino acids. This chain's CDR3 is CATKTGDYNEQFF. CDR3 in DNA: TGTGCCACCAAGACAGGGGACTACAATGAGCAGTTCTTC.

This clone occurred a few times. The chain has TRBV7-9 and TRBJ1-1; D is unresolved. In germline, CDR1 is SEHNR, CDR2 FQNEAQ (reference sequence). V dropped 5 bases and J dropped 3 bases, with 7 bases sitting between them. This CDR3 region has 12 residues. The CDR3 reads CASSPSYTEAFF. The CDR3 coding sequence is TGTGCCAGCAGCCCCTCGTACACTGAAGCTTTCTTT.

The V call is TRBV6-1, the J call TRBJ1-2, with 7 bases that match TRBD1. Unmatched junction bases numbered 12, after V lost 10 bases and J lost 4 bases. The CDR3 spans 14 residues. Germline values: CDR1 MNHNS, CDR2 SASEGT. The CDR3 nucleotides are TGTGCCACCGGAACAAACGGACAGGTCTATGGCTACACCTTC. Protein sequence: CATGTNGQVYGYTF.

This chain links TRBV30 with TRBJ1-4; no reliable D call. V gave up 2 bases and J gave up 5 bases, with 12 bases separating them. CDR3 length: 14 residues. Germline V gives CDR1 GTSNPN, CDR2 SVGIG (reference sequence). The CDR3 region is CAWSRWQENEKLFF. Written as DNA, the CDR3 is TGTGCCTGGAGTCGATGGCAGGAAAATGAAAAACTGTTTTTT.

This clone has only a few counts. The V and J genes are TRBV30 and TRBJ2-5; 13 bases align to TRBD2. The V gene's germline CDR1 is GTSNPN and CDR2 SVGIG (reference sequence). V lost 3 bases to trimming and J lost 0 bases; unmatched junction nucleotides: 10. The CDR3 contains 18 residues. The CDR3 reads CAWSPRLAGGNYQETQYF. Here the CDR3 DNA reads TGTGCCTGGAGCCCCCGACTAGCGGGGGGCAACTACCAAGAGACCCAGTACTTC.

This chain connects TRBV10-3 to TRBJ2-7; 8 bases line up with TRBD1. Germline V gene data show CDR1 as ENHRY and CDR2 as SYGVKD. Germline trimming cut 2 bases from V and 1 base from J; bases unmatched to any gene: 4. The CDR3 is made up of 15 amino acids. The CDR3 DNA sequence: TGTGCCATCAGTGAGCAGACAGGGGCTTCCTACGAGCAGTACTTC. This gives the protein CAISEQTGASYEQYF.

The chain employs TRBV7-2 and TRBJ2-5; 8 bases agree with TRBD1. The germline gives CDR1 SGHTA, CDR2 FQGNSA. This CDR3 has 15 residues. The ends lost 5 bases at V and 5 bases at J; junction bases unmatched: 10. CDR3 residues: CASSDAQGVLETQYF. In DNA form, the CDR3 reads TGTGCCAGCAGCGACGCACAGGGGGTTCTGGAGACCCAGTACTTC.

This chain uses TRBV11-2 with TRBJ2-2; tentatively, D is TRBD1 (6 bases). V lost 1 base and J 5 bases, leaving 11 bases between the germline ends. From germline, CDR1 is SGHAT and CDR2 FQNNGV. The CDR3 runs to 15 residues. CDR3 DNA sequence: TGTGCCAGCAGCTTAGTACAGGGACGGACCGGGGAGCTGTTTTTT. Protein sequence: CASSLVQGRTGELFF. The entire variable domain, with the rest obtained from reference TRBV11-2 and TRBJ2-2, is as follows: EAGVAQSPRYKIIEKRQSVAFWCNPISGHATLYWYQQILGQGPKLLIQFQNNGVVDDSQLPKDRFSAERLKGVDSTLKIQPAKLEDSAVYLCASSLVQGRTGELFFGEGSRLTVL.

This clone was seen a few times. CDR3 loop: CAASGETQYF. CDR3 sequence (DNA): TGCGCGGCCTCGGGAGAGACCCAGTACTTC. The chain carries TRBV20-1 and TRBJ2-5, with D hard to call. The CDR3 spans 10 residues. CDR1 DFQATT and CDR2 SNEGSKA come from the germline V gene (reference sequence).

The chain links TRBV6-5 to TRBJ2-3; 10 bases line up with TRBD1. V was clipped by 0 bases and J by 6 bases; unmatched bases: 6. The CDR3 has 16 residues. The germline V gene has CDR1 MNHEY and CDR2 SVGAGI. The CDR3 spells CASSYSNSGQGDTQYF. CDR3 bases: TGTGCCAGCAGTTACTCGAATTCGGGACAGGGGGATACGCAGTATTTT.

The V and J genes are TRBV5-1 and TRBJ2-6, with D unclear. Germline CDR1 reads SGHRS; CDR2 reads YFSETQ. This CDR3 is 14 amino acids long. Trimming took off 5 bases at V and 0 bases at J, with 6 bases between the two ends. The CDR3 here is CASSAVSGANVLTF. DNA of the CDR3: TGCGCCAGCAGTGCGGTCTCTGGGGCCAACGTCCTGACTTTC.